This is a list of T cell receptor beta chains from one sample in a study of Ad26.COV2.S vaccination and SARS-CoV-2 variants. The table came from immunoSEQ multiplex PCR; TCRdb's copy has only in-frame clones and leaves some out. The sample lists about 420,000 clones, roughly 90% occurring once. Specimen: peripheral blood, collected in a trial of Ad26.COV2.S vaccine versus placebo. The receptors were gathered from a person aged 18 to 65 who received the Ad26.COV2.S COVID-19 vaccine or a placebo. Both conserved end residues are part of each CDR3. The order of the fields is D gene, V gene, clone size, J gene, CDR3 DNA, CDR3 protein. The D gene is left open where the match is weak. Some rows mark clone size as missing; the rest say once, few, many or name a class of expanded clone.

d_gene: .
v_gene: TRBV2
abundance: .
j_gene: TRBJ2-7
CDR3nt: TGTGCCAGCACTCGGTCGACGCTTAATTACGAGCAGTACTTC
CDR3aa: CASTRSTLNYEQYF

d_gene: TRBD2
v_gene: TRBV18
abundance: .
j_gene: TRBJ2-4
CDR3nt: TGTGCCAGCTCCATGGGACTAGCCGAAAACATTCAGTACTTC
CDR3aa: CASSMGLAENIQYF

d_gene: .
v_gene: TRBV5-8
abundance: .
j_gene: TRBJ1-4
CDR3nt: TGTGCCAGCAGCTTTCAGGGCAGGGGAATTGAAAAACTGTTTTTT
CDR3aa: CASSFQGRGIEKLFF

d_gene: .
v_gene: TRBV6-6
abundance: .
j_gene: TRBJ1-1
CDR3nt: TGTGCCAGCAGTTATTACCAGGAAGAAGCTTTCTTT
CDR3aa: CASSYYQEEAFF

d_gene: .
v_gene: TRBV15
abundance: .
j_gene: TRBJ2-5
CDR3nt: TGTGCCACCAGCAGAGATGGGGGGTTTGAGACCCAGTACTTC
CDR3aa: CATSRDGGFETQYF

d_gene: .
v_gene: TRBV7-9
abundance: .
j_gene: TRBJ1-2
CDR3nt: TGTGCCAGCAGCTCCACAGAATTCTATGGCTACACCTTC
CDR3aa: CASSSTEFYGYTF

d_gene: .
v_gene: TRBV9
abundance: .
j_gene: TRBJ1-1
CDR3nt: TGTGCCAGCAGCCCAGGGTTAGTTGAGAACACTGAAGCTTTCTTT
CDR3aa: CASSPGLVENTEAFF

d_gene: .
v_gene: TRBV5-5
abundance: .
j_gene: TRBJ1-5
CDR3nt: TGTGCCAGCAGCGCCTTGCAAGAGACTAGCAATCAGCCCCAGCATTTT
CDR3aa: CASSALQETSNQPQHF

d_gene: .
v_gene: TRBV28
abundance: .
j_gene: TRBJ2-6
CDR3nt: TGTGCCAGCAGTTCCGCCAGCTCTGGGGCCAACGTCCTGACTTTC
CDR3aa: CASSSASSGANVLTF

d_gene: .
v_gene: TRBV6-5
abundance: .
j_gene: TRBJ1-3
CDR3nt: TGTGCCAGCAGAGATCCATCAGGGACTGGAAACACCATATATTTT
CDR3aa: CASRDPSGTGNTIYF

d_gene: .
v_gene: TRBV6-1
abundance: .
j_gene: TRBJ1-2
CDR3nt: TGTGCCAGTCTTGGACGCGACTACACCTTC
CDR3aa: CASLGRDYTF

d_gene: .
v_gene: TRBV19
abundance: once
j_gene: TRBJ1-3
CDR3nt: TGTGCCAGTAGTTCGTCGATCGCGTCAGGAAACACCATATATTTT
CDR3aa: CASSSSIASGNTIYF

d_gene: TRBD1
v_gene: TRBV5-1
abundance: .
j_gene: TRBJ2-2
CDR3nt: TGCGCCAGCAGCTTGGTGCTATCGGGACAGGGGCCCGGGGAGCTGTTTTTT
CDR3aa: CASSLVLSGQGPGELFF

d_gene: .
v_gene: TRBV9
abundance: .
j_gene: TRBJ1-3
CDR3nt: TGTGCCAGCAGCAGTGGAAACACCATATATTTT
CDR3aa: CASSSGNTIYF

d_gene: .
v_gene: TRBV5-6
abundance: few
j_gene: TRBJ1-6
CDR3nt: TGTGCCAGCAGCTTGGCCCATTTCACTTCACCCCTCCACTTT
CDR3aa: CASSLAHFTSPLHF

d_gene: .
v_gene: TRBV30
abundance: .
j_gene: TRBJ1-4
CDR3nt: TGTGCCTGGGGGAGGCATGGTGAAAAACTGTTTTTT
CDR3aa: CAWGRHGEKLFF

d_gene: TRBD2
v_gene: TRBV28
abundance: .
j_gene: TRBJ2-3
CDR3nt: TGTGCCAGCAGGCCCGGGGGGGTCACAGATACGCAGTATTTT
CDR3aa: CASRPGGVTDTQYF

d_gene: TRBD1
v_gene: TRBV11-2
abundance: .
j_gene: TRBJ1-1
CDR3nt: TGTGCCAGTAGTCATTATAGGGGGCAGGGGACTGAAGCTTTCTTT
CDR3aa: CASSHYRGQGTEAFF

d_gene: .
v_gene: TRBV4-3
abundance: .
j_gene: TRBJ1-2
CDR3nt: TGCGCCAGCAGCCCATTCCCTACCAACTATGGCTACACCTTC
CDR3aa: CASSPFPTNYGYTF

d_gene: .
v_gene: TRBV12-5
abundance: .
j_gene: TRBJ1-5
CDR3nt: TGTGCTAGTGGTTTTATGGACGGTGGTTTTAGCAATCAGCCCCAGCATTTT
CDR3aa: CASGFMDGGFSNQPQHF

d_gene: .
v_gene: TRBV12-3/TRBV12-4
abundance: .
j_gene: TRBJ2-3
CDR3nt: TGTGCCAGCGGGGGGTCTAGCACAGATACGCAGTATTTT
CDR3aa: CASGGSSTDTQYF

d_gene: TRBD1
v_gene: TRBV10-3
abundance: .
j_gene: TRBJ2-1
CDR3nt: TGTGCCATCAGTGGGTGGGGGGACAGGGGTCATGAGCAGTTCTTC
CDR3aa: CAISGWGDRGHEQFF

d_gene: .
v_gene: TRBV7-6
abundance: .
j_gene: TRBJ1-4
CDR3nt: TGTGCCAGCAGCTTAGCGCTCGCGACTCTTAATGAAAAACTGTTTTTT
CDR3aa: CASSLALATLNEKLFF

d_gene: TRBD1
v_gene: TRBV5-1
abundance: .
j_gene: TRBJ2-1
CDR3nt: TGCGCCAGCAGCTTGACAGGGGGCGCCTACAATGAGCAGTTCTTC
CDR3aa: CASSLTGGAYNEQFF

d_gene: .
v_gene: TRBV30
abundance: .
j_gene: TRBJ1-3
CDR3nt: TGTGCCTCACAAGCGGCACACTCTGGAAACACCATATATTTT
CDR3aa: CASQAAHSGNTIYF

d_gene: TRBD1
v_gene: TRBV23-1
abundance: .
j_gene: TRBJ1-1
CDR3nt: TGCGCCAGCAGTCAATTTTGCAGGGGGCGAGTGGGGTACACTGAAGCTTTCTTT
CDR3aa: CASSQFCRGRVGYTEAFF

d_gene: TRBD2
v_gene: TRBV28
abundance: .
j_gene: TRBJ2-4
CDR3nt: TGTGCCAGCAGTCCTACCGGGACTAGGATGATCTTATTCAAAAACATTCAGTACTTC
CDR3aa: CASSPTGTRMILFKNIQYF

d_gene: TRBD1
v_gene: TRBV9
abundance: .
j_gene: TRBJ1-6
CDR3nt: TGTGCCAGCAGCGTAGGTCGGACAGGGAATTCACCCCTCCACTTT
CDR3aa: CASSVGRTGNSPLHF

d_gene: .
v_gene: TRBV6-1
abundance: .
j_gene: TRBJ1-2
CDR3nt: TGTGCCAGCAGTGAAGCGCCCCAGGAGGAATCGGACGGCTACACCTTC
CDR3aa: CASSEAPQEESDGYTF

d_gene: .
v_gene: TRBV6-5
abundance: .
j_gene: TRBJ2-2
CDR3nt: TGTGCCAGCAGTACAGGGAGCTCCACCGGGGAGCTGTTTTTT
CDR3aa: CASSTGSSTGELFF

d_gene: .
v_gene: TRBV5-8
abundance: .
j_gene: TRBJ2-1
CDR3nt: TGTGCCAGCAGCTTGGCCGTAAGGGGTAGGTCCTACAATGAGCAGTTCTTC
CDR3aa: CASSLAVRGRSYNEQFF

d_gene: .
v_gene: TRBV9
abundance: .
j_gene: TRBJ1-2
CDR3nt: TGTGCCAGCAGCTCCCGACAGGAAAACTATGGCTACACCTTC
CDR3aa: CASSSRQENYGYTF

d_gene: .
v_gene: TRBV28
abundance: .
j_gene: TRBJ1-2
CDR3nt: TGTGCCAGCAGTCCACCCCAGACAGGAGACTATGGCTACACCTTC
CDR3aa: CASSPPQTGDYGYTF

d_gene: .
v_gene: TRBV18
abundance: .
j_gene: TRBJ2-7
CDR3nt: TGTGCCAGCTCGCCACCGACTCTCTACGAGCAGTACTTC
CDR3aa: CASSPPTLYEQYF

d_gene: TRBD1
v_gene: TRBV19
abundance: .
j_gene: TRBJ1-5
CDR3nt: TGTGCCAGTGGGCGGGCAGGGGGCCCCAATCAGCCCCAGCATTTT
CDR3aa: CASGRAGGPNQPQHF

d_gene: .
v_gene: TRBV7-9
abundance: .
j_gene: TRBJ1-6
CDR3nt: TGTGCCAGCAGCTATTGGGACGGGATCGATTCACCCCTCCACTTT
CDR3aa: CASSYWDGIDSPLHF

d_gene: .
v_gene: TRBV7-2
abundance: .
j_gene: TRBJ2-5
CDR3nt: TGTGCCAGCAGTCTTGGGGGGAAAATAGAGACCCAGTACTTC
CDR3aa: CASSLGGKIETQYF

d_gene: TRBD2
v_gene: TRBV28
abundance: few
j_gene: TRBJ2-1
CDR3nt: TGTGCCAGCAACCTAGCGGGGGGAGCTCGGAGCCTTTTCAATGAGCAGTTCTTC
CDR3aa: CASNLAGGARSLFNEQFF

d_gene: TRBD1
v_gene: TRBV4-3
abundance: .
j_gene: TRBJ1-5
CDR3nt: TGCGCCAGCAGCCAAGGCACAGGACAGGCCTTTCCCCAGCATTTT
CDR3aa: CASSQGTGQAFPQHF

d_gene: TRBD1
v_gene: TRBV7-9
abundance: .
j_gene: TRBJ1-2
CDR3nt: TGTGCCAGCAGCCTCCCGGGACAGAACATTGGGAACTATGGCTACACCTTC
CDR3aa: CASSLPGQNIGNYGYTF

d_gene: .
v_gene: TRBV11-2
abundance: .
j_gene: TRBJ2-7
CDR3nt: TGTGCCAGCAGCTTAGGGGTGGGAGCGGTCGAGCAGTACTTC
CDR3aa: CASSLGVGAVEQYF

d_gene: .
v_gene: TRBV2
abundance: .
j_gene: TRBJ2-3
CDR3nt: TGTGCCAGCAGTGATGGGGGGACAGATACGCAGTATTTT
CDR3aa: CASSDGGTDTQYF

d_gene: TRBD1
v_gene: TRBV30
abundance: .
j_gene: TRBJ1-1
CDR3nt: TGTGCCTGGACCACCGGGACAGCAACTGAAGCTTTCTTT
CDR3aa: CAWTTGTATEAFF

d_gene: .
v_gene: TRBV5-1
abundance: .
j_gene: TRBJ1-6
CDR3nt: TGCGCCAGCAGCTTGGCTGCGGATTCACCCCTCCACTTT
CDR3aa: CASSLAADSPLHF